This paragraph reports one TCR beta chain. Its antigen is unidentified. Germline CDR1 reads LNHDA; CDR2 reads SQIVND (reference sequence). CDR3 length equals 15 residues. V lost 5 bases to trimming and J lost 8 bases, with 18 bases between them. The assay was immunoSEQ multiplex PCR, and TCRdb's table has in-frame clones only and misses some. The sample yields 200,000 or so clones, around 88% seen once. The data were taken from a study of cytomegalovirus exposure and HLA in healthy donors. Across the study: The same platform used for the roughly 610 first-cohort repertoires was also used for the 100 to 150 validation repertoires, as a later analysis reported.

Study outcomes and limitations: The authors confirmed in vitro that a few CMV-associated chains were specific for CMV antigens.

Sequenced input: PBMCs. The chain employs TRBV19 and TRBJ1-4; D not certain. This clonotype originated in a young woman in good health and CMV-seronegative. The DNA for the CDR3 is TGTGCCAGTAGTCCGAGGACGTTTGGGGAGGAAAAACTGTTTTTT. It codes for CASSPRTFGEEKLFF. The whole variable domain, filled in from reference TRBV19 and TRBJ1-4, reads DGGITQSPKYLFRKEGQNVTLSCEQNLNHDAMYWYRQDPGQGLRLIYYSQIVNDFQKGDIAEGYSVSREKKESFPLTVTSAQKNPTAFYLCASSPRTFGEEKLFFGSGTQLSVL.